A selection of T cell receptor beta chains follows, all from one sample in a study of beta chain features in type 1 diabetes. This table comes from immunoSEQ multiplex PCR, and its TCRdb copy is limited to in-frame clones, with some not included. The sample carries 300,000 to 350,000 clones, approximately 8% recorded once. Sequenced: central memory CD4+ T cells from blood. Source of these receptors: a woman aged 18-29 years in good health. CDR3s include the opening cysteine and the closing phenylalanine or tryptophan. Each record gives: V gene, clone size, D gene, J gene, CDR3 protein, CDR3 DNA. A D gene is named only where the DNA matches it firmly. Size is stated for part of the rows, as once, few or many counts, or as a class when the clone is expanded.

TRBV11-2,-,TRBD1,TRBJ1-3,CASSSHGTGIGNTIYF,TGTGCCAGCAGCTCCCATGGGACAGGGATTGGAAACACCATATATTTT
TRBV28,few,-,TRBJ2-1,CAGQEGGSNEQFF,TGTGCCGGACAGGAGGGGGGTTCCAATGAGCAGTTCTTC
TRBV29-1,many,-,TRBJ2-7,CSVGAFGYEQYF,TGCAGCGTTGGGGCCTTTGGGTACGAGCAGTACTTC
TRBV5-1,few,-,TRBJ2-5,CASSLWGNQETQYF,TGCGCCAGCAGCTTATGGGGTAACCAAGAGACCCAGTACTTC
TRBV7-9,-,-,TRBJ1-1,CASSLYPLNTEAFF,TGTGCCAGCAGCTTATACCCGTTGAACACTGAAGCTTTCTTT
TRBV5-4,many,-,TRBJ2-3,CASQGPPKPDTQYF,TGTGCCAGCCAGGGACCCCCAAAGCCAGATACGCAGTATTTT
TRBV18,few,-,TRBJ2-5,CASSPQSGVETQYF,TGTGCCAGCTCACCACAAAGTGGGGTAGAGACCCAGTACTTC
TRBV5-1,few,-,TRBJ1-1,CASSLEWGPNTEAFF,TGCGCCAGCAGCTTGGAGTGGGGACCGAACACTGAAGCTTTCTTT
TRBV6-5,few,TRBD1,TRBJ2-3,CASTDRGTDTQYF,TGTGCCAGCACGGACAGGGGAACAGATACGCAGTATTTT
TRBV6-5,few,-,TRBJ2-7,CASSSWPLGEQYF,TGTGCCAGCAGTTCGTGGCCGTTGGGGGAGCAGTACTTC
TRBV29-1,-,TRBD2,TRBJ2-7,CSVTVGTSYEQYF,TGCAGCGTAACCGTTGGGACTAGCTACGAGCAGTACTTC
TRBV21-1,few,-,TRBJ2-1,CASSKVTPRGDEQFF,TGTGCCAGCAGCAAAGTGACGCCCAGGGGGGATGAGCAGTTCTTC
TRBV23-1,-,-,TRBJ2-7,CASSGTRTSYEQYF,TGCGCCAGCAGTGGGACACGGACCTCCTACGAGCAGTACTTC
TRBV15,once,-,TRBJ2-5,CATSREGAGGGTQYF,TGTGCCACCAGCAGAGAGGGAGCCGGGGGTGGGACCCAGTACTTC
TRBV25-1,-,-,TRBJ1-4,CASSGPPGRNKLEVFF,TGTGCCAGCAGTGGCCCTCCGGGACGGAATAAACTTGAGGTGTTTTTT
TRBV27,few,TRBD1,TRBJ1-5,CASAFGTGRYQPQHF,TGTGCCAGCGCTTTCGGGACAGGACGGTATCAGCCCCAGCATTTT
TRBV29-1,-,TRBD2,TRBJ2-1,CSALTSGRPYNEQFF,TGCAGCGCCCTGACTAGCGGGAGGCCGTACAATGAGCAGTTCTTC